This T cell receptor (beta chain) was documented in a study of cytomegalovirus exposure and HLA in healthy donors listed by TCRdb under 2017. For context, the study as a whole: An earlier analysis of approximately 640 of the donors reported 250 to 350 Gb of sequence data and 120 million or so unique TCR beta sequences from around 200 million T cells. The study aimed to test whether signatures of past pathogen exposure could be identified by cataloging public T cell receptors. In a later genetic analysis, genome-wide SNP genotypes for about three fifths of the roughly 670 donors were used, and that subset was treated as a discovery cohort. Typing coverage differed by locus: A, B, C, DRB1 and DQB1 were typed in about 620-630 donors, DQA1 in 522, DPA1 in approximately 600, and DPB1 in just under 490. Among the roughly 400 genotyped donors, roughly 80% belonged to the genetic ancestry cluster associated with self-reported Caucasian donors. To decide whether each TCR beta V gene segment behaved as functional or pseudogenic, an earlier analysis of some 600 of the donors relied on high-throughput TCR beta sequencing. An early release that covered more than 550 HLA-typed donors contained approximately 300 gigabases of sequencing data and about 93 million unique TCR sequences. All discovery cohort repertoires had been generated using a single sequencing platform. Donor age, sex, ethnicity and CMV serostatus were compiled alongside the repertoire data. Besides the first cohort of 666 subjects, a separate validation cohort made up of roughly 120 different subjects was used. To predict cytomegalovirus infection status, the study brought together high-throughput TCR immunosequencing, statistical association of individual TCRs with disease status, and machine learning. Because of strong linkage in the cohort, a handful of DR-DQ haplotypes were treated as single units for association and clustering. Across around 400 genotyped donors of the cohort, an average of about 240,000 unique TCR beta nucleotide sequences per donor were sequenced, and roughly 17% of those sequences were non-productive. In the later analysis, no new phenotypic data were used to find candidate immune exposures; instead, reliance was placed on TCR beta sequences and their occurrence across donors. Class I and class II HLA loci were covered by the typing at four-digit resolution. The T cell repertoires of under 750 subjects were profiled by immunosequencing and related to cytomegalovirus serostatus. A later analysis re-analyzed previously published TCR beta repertoires from 550 to 700 donors and added high-resolution HLA genotyping to study TCR occurrence patterns. Overall results and qualifications from the work: The sequencing pipeline was judged likely to have produced a cluster of highly shared sequence variants as a technical artifact. In this cohort, only TCR beta chains were sequenced, and detectable features were limited by the absence of alpha or paired-chain data. At a false discovery rate of 0.05, a later analysis linked around 17,000 TCR beta sequences to specific HLA alleles. The only immune exposure information available for the cohort was CMV serostatus. In a later analysis, several top co-occurrence clusters were reported to appear linked to parvovirus B19, influenza, CMV and Epstein-Barr virus. The study gave a list of around 170 TCR beta chains associated with cytomegalovirus. Linkage disequilibrium might explain the correlated functional status among segregating V segments, but an unknown experimental factor could not be excluded. In a later analysis, the rate of TCR association differed among HLA loci, with DRB1 alleles having the most associated TCRs and HLA-C alleles having the fewest. In a later analysis, most CMV-associated TCR beta chains were found to appear HLA-restricted, with HLA associations seemingly driven largely by CMV exposure. While some public TCRs were present in many individuals, most TCR sequences turned up only very rarely across donors. Sequencing depth was assumed to be roughly uniform across donors in the presence/absence analyses, though that assumption may not hold. In a later analysis, HLA-associated TCR beta chains were found to be more clonally expanded and to have lower generation probabilities than equally common non-associated chains. The authors suggested that the approach could potentially be extended to other disease states and immunological phenotypes. In vitro tests confirmed that a few of the cytomegalovirus-associated TCR beta chains recognize cytomegalovirus antigens. A further reported finding was that TCR beta sequences accurately predicted the HLA-A and HLA-B alleles for most subjects in the first cohort. The earlier analysis of some 540 of the donors excluded some 15 rarely observed V segments, including chromosome 9 orphons, because counts were too low. In both the original and validation cohorts, the classifier was reported to diagnose cytomegalovirus status with high specificity and sensitivity. Assigning TCR associations to individual alleles was difficult when HLA alleles, especially DR and DQ, strongly co-occurred. V-gene and J-gene trimming of TCR beta chains was associated with a missense DCLRE1C variant in a later genetic analysis, and the association was replicated in an independent cohort. Because the 87-base-pair reads could not distinguish some IMGT-functional V segments, including TRBV6-2 and TRBV6-3, those segments were excluded. In an earlier analysis of more than 500 of the donors, most TCR beta V segments appeared in productive rearrangements about 87% or about 30% of the time, broadly matching IMGT annotations. A later genetic analysis reported fewer N-insertions in productive TCRs among donors in an Asian-associated ancestry cluster than the roughly 720-donor mean. Because HLA typing was unavailable for some donors at each locus, only the typed subset was used in association tests.

The cohort was made up of about 610 healthy bone marrow donors. At the time of sampling, all cohort members were nominally healthy, though unrecorded immune exposures were likely present. The donor tested CMV seronegative and was one of the 352 seronegative cohort members. A peripheral blood sample was collected from each donor, and TCR beta sequencing was performed on peripheral blood mononuclear cells. Genomic DNA extraction from the blood cell samples was performed with the Qiagen DNeasy Blood Extraction Kit. The library was obtained by the immunoSEQ multiplex PCR assay. The multiplex PCR relied on a mix of 60 forward primers for TCR Vbeta segments and 13 reverse primers for TCR Jbeta segments. The CDR3 region of rearranged TCR beta genes was amplified from genomic DNA by a multiplex PCR assay. On the Illumina HiSeq System, the amplified TCR beta libraries were sequenced as 87-base-pair reads. The authors processed their data as follows. In a later analysis, about 80 million unique TCR beta chains were counted across the roughly 670 repertoires, and approximately 11 million of these chains were shared by at least two donors. Raw reads were error-corrected and collapsed into unique sequences with a nearest-neighbor algorithm that merged closely related sequences to remove PCR and sequencing errors. CDR3 sequences were aligned to IMGT reference sequences to assign V, D and J gene segments. Each retained sequence needed at least a six-nucleotide match to both a V gene segment and a J gene segment. Rearrangements were classified as productive when the CDR3 lacked stop codons and remained in frame with V and J, and all other rearrangements were classified as non-productive. CDR3 was defined according to IMGT convention as the region running from the second conserved V-encoded cysteine to the conserved J-encoded phenylalanine. The earlier analysis of 587 of the donors excluded sequences that lacked an unambiguous match to a single V gene segment. An earlier analysis of a few hundred of the donors called V segments functional above 56.7% productive rearrangements and segregating when the between-donor standard deviation exceeded 5%. A statistical classification framework was built to diagnose cytomegalovirus status from the catalog of TCR beta chain sequences. A later analysis assigned V and J genes by comparing TCR nucleotide sequences with IMGT/GENE-DB human TR gene sequences. A later analysis assigned CDR3 sequences and most-parsimonious VDJ recombination scenarios with the TCRdist pipeline. In a later analysis, each TCR beta chain was defined by its CDR3 amino acid sequence together with its V-gene family, and reads lacking a unique V-gene family were excluded. A later analysis removed several hundred highly shared, low-generation-probability nucleotide sequences to deal with suspected cross-contamination and a sequencing artifact. For each public chain, a later analysis derived a clonal expansion index from normalized ranks of inferred template counts within each repertoire. A later analysis computed generation probabilities with a VDJ recombination model fitted to out-of-frame rearrangements, and checked the results against IGoR. A later analysis scored TCR-TCR, TCR-HLA and TCR-CMV co-occurrence with hypergeometric tests, applying a repertoire-size bias correction to TCR pairs. False discovery rates were estimated in a later analysis by permuting HLA or CMV assignments 20 times. In a later analysis, co-occurring TCRs were grouped using DBSCAN, with TCRdist sequence similarity added in when clustering inside HLA-allele-positive subsets. Repertoires with fewer than 30,000 or more than 120,000 public chains were left out of co-occurrence clustering, as were about 5 repertoires with anomalous nucleotide sharing. TCRdb took this table from immuneACCESS and kept in-frame rearrangements with V and J called. Such tables lack part of the clones; where checked against another copy, unresolved V genes explain under half of the gap, and the rest is unexplained. The DNA was the basis for D and trimming; V, J and clone size are from that table. For this sample there are some 150,000 clones; more than 80% appear just once. Clones ranked in the top ten supply around 0.8% of the sample.

Counted from cysteine to phenylalanine, this CDR3 has 16 amino acids. Of all the DNA, just the CDR3 is kept, 48 bases in frame from base 1. Ends trimmed: V by 2 bases, J by 2 bases; bases unmatched to a gene: 7. Via the germline V gene (reference sequence), CDR1 is MNHNY and CDR2 SVGAGI. Turning to this clone: Its antigen remains undetermined. Base quality data are lacking; no much larger clone is found one base away.

Sequencing was carried out using PBMCs. This TCR was recovered from a woman aged 18-29 years in good health and CMV-seronegative. This chain is built from TRBV6-6 and TRBJ1-2; 8 central bases correspond to TRBD1. The base sequence is TGTGCCAGCAGTTACGACCTGGGACAGGTGAACTATGGCTACACCTTC. Its protein product is CASSYDLGQVNYGYTF.